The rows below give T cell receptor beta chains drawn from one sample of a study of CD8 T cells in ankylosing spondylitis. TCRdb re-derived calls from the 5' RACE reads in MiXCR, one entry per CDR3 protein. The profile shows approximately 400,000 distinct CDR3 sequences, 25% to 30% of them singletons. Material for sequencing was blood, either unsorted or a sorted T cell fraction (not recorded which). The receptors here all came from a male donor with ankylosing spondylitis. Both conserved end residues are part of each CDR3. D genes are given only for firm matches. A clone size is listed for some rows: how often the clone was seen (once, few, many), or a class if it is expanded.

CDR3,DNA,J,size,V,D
CASSSRLGSSNTEAFF,TGCGCCAGCAGCTCTAGGCTGGGGTCGTCGAACACTGAAGCTTTCTTT,TRBJ1-1,NA,TRBV5-1,NA
CASSLSGQGDTEAFF,TGTGCCAGCAGCCTTTCGGGACAGGGGGACACTGAAGCTTTCTTT,TRBJ1-1,few,TRBV4-2,TRBD1
CSALGASGKDTQYF,TGCAGTGCCCTAGGGGCTAGCGGTAAAGATACGCAGTATTTT,TRBJ2-3,NA,TRBV20-1,TRBD2
CAITTQAGQGNNEQFF,TGTGCCATCACCACTCAAGCGGGACAGGGTAACAATGAGCAGTTCTTC,TRBJ2-1,few,TRBV10-3,TRBD1
CASSSRGRSNGEQFF,TGTGCCAGCAGTTCCAGGGGGCGAAGTAATGGTGAGCAGTTCTTC,TRBJ2-1,once,TRBV27,TRBD1
CASSLKGTGDTQYF,TGTGCCAGCAGCTTGAAGGGGACGGGAGATACGCAGTATTTT,TRBJ2-3,NA,TRBV5-4,NA
CASSSFGQGAQETQYF,TGCGCCAGCAGCTCGTTTGGACAGGGGGCCCAAGAGACCCAGTACTTC,TRBJ2-5,NA,TRBV5-1,TRBD1
CSAPIQGYNSPLHF,TGCAGTGCTCCGATACAGGGGTATAATTCACCCCTCCACTTT,TRBJ1-6,NA,TRBV20-1,TRBD1
CASSLGVTGTTQYF,TGTGCCAGCAGCTTAGGGGTGACCGGGACTACCCAGTACTTC,TRBJ2-5,few,TRBV11-2,NA
CASSLTTPRTQYF,TGTGCCAGCAGTTTAACGACCCCAAGGACCCAGTACTTC,TRBJ2-5,NA,TRBV28,NA
CSARPPLGLAGGDEQFF,TGCAGTGCTAGACCACCCCTGGGACTAGCGGGAGGCGATGAGCAGTTCTTC,TRBJ2-1,few,TRBV20-1,TRBD2
CASSYEREMGSSYNEQFF,TGTGCCAGCAGTTACGAGCGGGAGATGGGGAGCTCCTACAATGAGCAGTTCTTC,TRBJ2-1,few,TRBV6-5,TRBD2
CATSDSHPTRNIQYF,TGTGCCACCAGTGATTCGCACCCCACCCGAAACATTCAGTACTTC,TRBJ2-4,NA,TRBV24-1,NA
CASSVTLRETQYF,TGTGCCAGCAGCGTCACCTTACGAGAGACCCAGTACTTC,TRBJ2-5,NA,TRBV2,NA
CASSSGTGEGYTF,TGCGCCAGCAGCTCCGGGACAGGGGAGGGCTACACCTTC,TRBJ1-2,few,TRBV5-1,TRBD1
CASSLSPGSGRYEQFF,TGTGCCAGTAGTCTAAGTCCGGGGAGCGGGAGGTATGAGCAGTTCTTC,TRBJ2-1,NA,TRBV19,TRBD2
CASSQGDIQETQYF,TGTGCCAGCAGCCAAGGGGACATCCAAGAGACCCAGTACTTC,TRBJ2-5,NA,TRBV7-9,NA
CASSFNIAGGQETQYF,TGTGCCAGCAGCTTTAATATAGCGGGAGGGCAAGAGACCCAGTACTTC,TRBJ2-5,NA,TRBV7-6,TRBD2
CSASRGPDTGELFF,TGCAGCGCGTCGAGGGGACCCGACACCGGGGAGCTGTTTTTT,TRBJ2-2,NA,TRBV29-1,NA
CASSLEKNTEAFF,TGTGCCAGCAGCTTAGAGAAAAACACTGAAGCTTTCTTT,TRBJ1-1,NA,TRBV7-2,NA
CASSQGGHGAEAFF,TGTGCCAGCAGCCAAGGGGGCCACGGAGCTGAAGCTTTCTTT,TRBJ1-1,NA,TRBV3-1,NA
CASSSRSSPLHF,TGTGCCAGCAGCTCGAGGTCCAGTCCCCTCCACTTT,TRBJ1-6,many,TRBV7-9,NA
CASSLGGGPQFF,TGTGCCAGCAGTTTAGGCGGAGGGCCGCAGTTCTTC,TRBJ2-1,NA,TRBV12-3/TRBV12-4,NA